The entry below describes one TCR beta chain. The V and J ends lost 7 bases and 1 base, in that order; junction bases with no gene match: 7. The CDR3 contains 14 residues. Germline lookup yields CDR1 SQVTM and CDR2 ANQGSEA. Recovery meant two consecutive negative NP/OP PCR tests, professional clearance, or resolved symptoms. This entry belongs to a study of blood T cell repertoires in COVID-19. Study information: Sources were T cells, B-cell-depleted T cells, or PBMCs; the material itself was cDNA or gDNA.

Original handling: Reference gene primer amplification yielded estimated nucleated cell counts. Clones were read by immunoSEQ multiplex PCR, and TCRdb kept only the in-frame ones, dropping some. V, J and clone size are taken as reported in that table, and D and trimming were inferred from the DNA itself. The sample records roughly 180,000 clones, about nine tenths being singletons. The chain employs TRBV29-1 and TRBJ2-1; 7 positions match TRBD2. The sequencing sample was made of PBMCs or T cells enriched from blood (not recorded which). The source of this sequence is a woman aged 25 to 39 who had recovered from COVID-19. CDR3 protein: CSAVRRESYNEQFF. CDR3 DNA: TGCAGCGCCGTGCGGCGGGAGTCCTACAATGAGCAGTTCTTC.